Shown below are 20 T cell receptor beta chains from a single sample sequenced in a study of T cell changes during pregnancy in multiple sclerosis. TCRdb keeps only in-frame clones here, not all; method: immunoSEQ multiplex PCR. The sample consists of 75,000 to 90,000 clones, just over 90% of them appearing once. The source material was CD4+ T cells from peripheral blood mononuclear cells, sampled before pregnancy. These receptors were obtained from a female donor with multiple sclerosis, enrolled in a pregnancy study.

This clone was detected only once. This rearrangement joins TRBV6-4 to TRBJ1-1, with a weak D call TRBD1 (5 bases). There are 12 residues in the CDR3. Germline lookup yields CDR1 MRHNA and CDR2 SNTAGT. The ends were cut back, 6 bases at V and 3 bases at J, with 8 bases in the middle. CDR3 nucleotides: TGTGCCAGCAGAGGGGCCCACACTGAAGCTTTCTTT. Protein product: CASRGAHTEAFF.

The chain carries TRBV18 and TRBJ1-5; D ambiguous. The CDR3 spans 14 residues. Germline values: CDR1 KGHSH, CDR2 LQKENI. With 3 bases removed from V and 2 bases from J, the gap between germline ends came to 8 bases. The chain's CDR3 is CASSPGVGNQPQHF. CDR3 sequence (DNA): TGTGCCAGCTCACCCGGGGTAGGCAATCAGCCCCAGCATTTT. Complete variable domain (other parts from reference TRBV18 and TRBJ1-5): NAGVMQNPRHLVRRRGQEARLRCSPMKGHSHVYWYRQLPEEGLKFMVYLQKENIIDESGMPKERFSAEFPKEGPSILRIQQVVRGDSAAYFCASSPGVGNQPQHFGDGTRLSIL.

This clone was seen a single time. The CDR3 region is CASSPDPSSYNEQFF. The DNA of the CDR3 is TGCGCCAGCAGCCCAGATCCCAGCTCCTACAATGAGCAGTTCTTC. The chain uses TRBV5-1 and TRBJ2-1; unclear D gene. CDR1 is SGHRS, CDR2 YFSETQ, per germline. V lost 4 bases to trimming and J lost 0 bases, with 11 bases between them. There are 15 residues in the CDR3.

CDR3 bases: TGTGCCAGCAGCTTGTCGCCGGGACTAGCGGTTCAAGAGACCCAGTACTTC. It translates to CASSLSPGLAVQETQYF. V usage is TRBV7-7 and J usage is TRBJ2-5; 11 nucleotides agree with TRBD2. Germline V gives CDR1 SSHAT, CDR2 FNYEAQ (reference sequence). The CDR3 is made up of 17 amino acids. J gave up 2 bases and V 3 bases, and 8 bases lay outside the gene matches.

CDR3 DNA sequence: TGTGCCAGCAGCCCTTGGGGGGGCGGCTATGGCTACACCTTC. Its translation is CASSPWGGGYGYTF. The rearrangement uses TRBV28 and TRBJ1-2; TRBD1 is a possible D gene (6 bases). Germline lookup yields CDR1 MDHEN and CDR2 SYDVKM. V was cut by 6 bases and J by 4 bases, with 15 bases left in between. The CDR3 consists of 14 residues.

The chain joins TRBV30 to TRBJ1-3, with TRBD1 as a possible D gene (6 bases). Germline lookup yields CDR1 GTSNPN and CDR2 SVGIG (reference sequence). This CDR3 region has 13 residues. The V gene lost 5 bases and the J gene lost 4 bases, with 12 bases spanning the gap. This CDR3 reads CAWQTGRGNTIYF. Here the CDR3 DNA reads TGTGCCTGGCAAACAGGGCGAGGAAACACCATATATTTT. The full variable domain, with the rest looked up from reference TRBV30 and TRBJ1-3, is SQTIHQWPATLVQPVGSPLSLECTVEGTSNPNLYWYRQAAGRGLQLLFYSVGIGQISSEVPQNLSASRPQDRQFILSSKKLLLSDSGFYLCAWQTGRGNTIYFGEGSWLTVV.

This rearrangement joins TRBV28 to TRBJ2-1, with a weak D call TRBD2 (6 bases). Germline CDR1 and CDR2: MDHEN and SYDVKM. Trimming took 6 bases from V and 5 from J, leaving 17 bases between them. This CDR3 is 15 amino acids long. The CDR3 DNA sequence: TGTGCCAGCAGCCCCCATCGACTAGAGCACAATGAGCAGTTCTTC. It encodes CASSPHRLEHNEQFF.

The chain combines TRBV27 with TRBJ2-1, with 7 positions matching TRBD1. This CDR3 has 14 amino acids. The germline V gene encodes CDR1 MNHEY and CDR2 SMNVEV (reference sequence). The ends lost 6 bases at V and 9 bases at J; junction bases unmatched: 11. The CDR3 protein is CASRWGDRVGEQFF. CDR3 DNA: TGTGCCAGCAGATGGGGTGACAGGGTCGGTGAGCAGTTCTTC.

V usage is TRBV2 and J usage is TRBJ1-1; weak D call: TRBD1 (5 bases). The germline V and J ends were trimmed by 7 bases and 1 base, with 16 bases remaining between them. The CDR3 is 15 residues long. Germline lookup yields CDR1 SNHLY and CDR2 FYNNEI. The DNA for the CDR3 is TGTGCCAGCAAGAGGAGGGGCATGGGGAACACTGAAGCTTTCTTT. Protein product: CASKRRGMGNTEAFF.

The chain links TRBV9 to TRBJ2-1, with TRBD2 identical over 11 bases. The germline gives CDR1 SGDLS, CDR2 YYNGEE. The CDR3 has 14 residues. The V segment lost 1 base and the J segment 6 bases; nucleotides outside the gene matches: 0. The CDR3 DNA reads TGTGCCAGCAGCGTAACTAGCGGGAGCAATGAGCAGTTCTTC. Translated: CASSVTSGSNEQFF.

V usage is TRBV2 and J usage is TRBJ2-3; 7 bases match TRBD1. The CDR3 has 13 residues. From germline, CDR1 is SNHLY and CDR2 FYNNEI. V was clipped by 9 bases and J by 1 base; unmatched bases: 4. CDR3: CASRQGGTDTQYF. The CDR3 DNA sequence: TGTGCCAGTCGACAGGGTGGCACAGATACGCAGTATTTT.

This rearrangement joins TRBV10-3 to TRBJ1-2; D unclear. Per the germline V gene, CDR1 is ENHRY and CDR2 is SYGVKD. The CDR3 consists of 12 residues. V was clipped by 4 bases and J by 5 bases, with 8 bases between them. The CDR3 region has the DNA TGTGCCATCAGTGGAGGAGGTTATGGCTACACCTTC. It codes for CAISGGGYGYTF.

The rearrangement joins TRBV6-5 to TRBJ1-6, with TRBD1 matching 7 bases. V gave up 6 bases and J gave up 4 bases; unmatched junction bases: 6. From germline, CDR1 is MNHEY and CDR2 SVGAGI. The CDR3 length is 15 residues. CDR3 sequence (DNA): TGTGCCAGCAGAAAGGGGGCTCTGTATAATTCACCCCTCCACTTT. Translated: CASRKGALYNSPLHF.

The chain carries TRBV18 and TRBJ1-5; D is undetermined. The CDR3 runs 14 residues. Germline CDR1 reads KGHSH; CDR2 reads LQKENI. The ends were cut back, 5 bases at V and 0 bases at J, with 8 bases in the middle. The CDR3 nucleotides are TGTGCCAGCTCAGTACAGTCTAGCAATCAGCCCCAGCATTTT. Protein sequence: CASSVQSSNQPQHF.

The V gene is TRBV18, the J gene TRBJ2-5; D gene uncertain. From germline, CDR1 is KGHSH and CDR2 LQKENI. CDR3 length: 14 amino acids. Trimming removed 3 bases from V and 3 bases from J, with 11 bases in between. The CDR3 spells CASSPRTLKETQYF. The CDR3 coding sequence is TGTGCCAGCTCACCTCGTACACTAAAAGAGACCCAGTACTTC. Full variable domain (missing parts from reference TRBV18 and TRBJ2-5): NAGVMQNPRHLVRRRGQEARLRCSPMKGHSHVYWYRQLPEEGLKFMVYLQKENIIDESGMPKERFSAEFPKEGPSILRIQQVVRGDSAAYFCASSPRTLKETQYFGPGTRLLVL.

This chain joins TRBV18 and TRBJ1-1; D not resolved. Between the trimmed V and J ends, which lost 2 bases and 2 bases, there was a span of 9 bases. The length of the CDR3 is 14 residues. The germline V gene encodes CDR1 KGHSH and CDR2 LQKENI. In nucleotides, the CDR3 is TGTGCCAGCTCACCAGAACAAGAAAACACTGAAGCTTTCTTT. The encoded protein is CASSPEQENTEAFF. Filled out from reference TRBV18 and TRBJ1-1, the complete variable domain reads NAGVMQNPRHLVRRRGQEARLRCSPMKGHSHVYWYRQLPEEGLKFMVYLQKENIIDESGMPKERFSAEFPKEGPSILRIQQVVRGDSAAYFCASSPEQENTEAFFGQGTRLTVV.

This chain connects TRBV5-1 to TRBJ1-5, with D tentatively TRBD1 (6 bases). V was pared by 0 bases and J by 8 bases, with 21 bases between. There are 17 residues in the CDR3. The V gene's germline CDR1 is SGHRS and CDR2 YFSETQ. For the CDR3, the DNA is TGCGCCAGCAGCTTGGGCCTTAGCACGGGGGGCCGGGAGCCCCAGCATTTT. Amino acids: CASSLGLSTGGREPQHF.

The chain carries TRBV1 and TRBJ1-5. TRBV1 is designated a pseudogene. CDR3 length: 21 amino acids. CDR3 loop: CTSSQDWILGSAESGNQPQHF. CDR3 coding DNA: TGCACCAGCAGCCAAGATTGGATCTTGGGATCAGCGGAATCCGGCAATCAGCCCCAGCATTTT.

The V call is TRBV18, the J call TRBJ2-5; a possible D gene is TRBD1 (5 bases). This CDR3 is built from 19 residues. CDR1 is KGHSH, CDR2 LQKENI, per germline. V was clipped by 0 bases and J by 5 bases, with 25 bases between them. The CDR3 region is CASSPPPFPFGARTETQYF. The CDR3 DNA is TGTGCCAGCTCACCACCACCCTTCCCGTTTGGGGCGCGAACGGAGACCCAGTACTTC.

The rearrangement links TRBV28 to TRBJ2-5, with TRBD2 matching over 11 bases. With 3 bases clipped from V and 5 bases from J, the junction kept 5 bases outside the gene matches. Per germline, CDR1 MDHEN and CDR2 SYDVKM. The CDR3 contains 15 residues. In nucleotides, the CDR3 is TGTGCCAGCAGTTTTATAGCGGGAGGGAGGGAGACCCAGTACTTC. Encoded protein: CASSFIAGGRETQYF.